These 16 T cell receptor beta chains originate from one sample sequenced in a study of cytomegalovirus exposure and HLA in healthy donors (dated by TCRdb to the late 2010s). The library was made by the immunoSEQ multiplex PCR assay. The multiplex PCR relied on a mix of 60 forward primers for TCR Vbeta segments and 13 reverse primers for TCR Jbeta segments. TCRdb took over this immuneACCESS table, retaining in-frame rearrangements with V and J assigned. Such tables are incomplete; in checked studies, under half of the missing clones stem from an unresolved V gene, and the remainder is unexplained. The sample records about 140,000 clones, 70% to 90% of which are singletons. The ten largest clonotypes hold about 2.2% of the sample. Sequencing was carried out using PBMCs. These receptors all stem from a man over 45 in good health and CMV-seronegative.

The gene calls are TRBV12-5 and TRBJ2-5; the D is unclear. V gave up 2 bases and J gave up 5 bases, with 12 bases separating them. In germline, CDR1 is LGHNT, CDR2 FRNRAP. The CDR3 covers 14 residues. In DNA form, the CDR3 reads TGTGCTAGTGGTTTGATCGCTACGAGCGAGACCCAGTACTTC. This codes for CASGLIATSETQYF.

V gene TRBV5-6 combines with J gene TRBJ2-6; perhaps TRBD2 as D (6 bases). CDR1 and CDR2 (germline): SGHDT, YYEEEE. This CDR3 contains 16 residues. V was clipped by 4 bases and J by 0 bases, with 11 bases between them. This chain's CDR3 is CASSPIGGSGANVLTF. Written as DNA, the CDR3 is TGTGCCAGCAGCCCGATCGGGGGCTCTGGGGCCAACGTCCTGACTTTC.

With regard to this clone: Within the sample, other DNA sequences also encode this same CDR3. The chain joins TRBV2 to TRBJ1-2; the D is unclear. Germline-derived CDR1 and CDR2 are SNHLY and FYNNEI. CDR3 length: 11 amino acids. The V gene lost 5 bases and the J gene lost 5 bases, with 6 bases spanning the gap. The DNA for the CDR3 is TGTGCCAGCAGTAGCGGTTATGGCTACACCTTC. This sequence encodes CASSSGYGYTF.

This chain links TRBV6-6 with TRBJ2-1; TRBD2 matches at 12 bases. This CDR3 is built from 16 residues. Germline V lookup: CDR1 MNHNY, CDR2 SVGAGI (reference sequence). J lost 6 bases, V lost 5 bases, and 8 bases had no gene match. As DNA, the CDR3 is TGTGCCAGCAGTCTACTGACTAGCGGGGGTAGCAATGAGCAGTTCTTC. It codes for CASSLLTSGGSNEQFF.

The V call is TRBV19, the J call TRBJ2-2; D might be TRBD2 (5 bases). The V gene's germline CDR1 is LNHDA and CDR2 SQIVND (reference sequence). The CDR3 length is 14 residues. V was shortened by 3 bases and J by 9 bases, with 14 bases between the two germline ends. CDR3 bases: TGTGCCAGTAGTATCCGGGGTCAGTTTCGGGAGCTGTTTTTT. Residues: CASSIRGQFRELFF. Using reference TRBV19 and TRBJ2-2 for the parts outside the CDR3, the full variable domain is DGGITQSPKYLFRKEGQNVTLSCEQNLNHDAMYWYRQDPGQGLRLIYYSQIVNDFQKGDIAEGYSVSREKKESFPLTVTSAQKNPTAFYLCASSIRGQFRELFFGEGSRLTVL.

CDR3 DNA sequence: TGTGCCAGCTTAGCCGGGACAGGAAATAACTATGGCTACACCTTC. This encodes CASLAGTGNNYGYTF. The J gene is TRBJ1-2, the V gene TRBV6-1; 8 bases match TRBD1. This CDR3 contains 15 residues. Trimming cost V 8 bases and J 1 base; bases outside gene matches: 9. The germline V gene has CDR1 MNHNS and CDR2 SASEGT.

This clone was seen just once. The genes are TRBV19 and TRBJ2-5; TRBD1 is a possible D gene (6 bases). The CDR3 spans 14 residues. CDR1 and CDR2 (germline): LNHDA, SQIVND (reference sequence). V shed 5 bases and J shed 5 bases, with 15 bases lying between them. CDR3 sequence: CASSSPGTRETQYF. CDR3 nucleotide sequence: TGTGCCAGTAGTTCCCCCGGGACAAGGGAGACCCAGTACTTC.

The chain uses TRBV18 and TRBJ2-7; 11 nucleotides agree with TRBD2. After removal of 8 bases from V and 6 bases from J, the junction contained 12 bases not matched to a gene. CDR1 is KGHSH and CDR2 is LQKENI in the germline V gene. The CDR3 runs 15 residues. The chain's CDR3 is CASPHLTSGSCEQYF. The CDR3 DNA follows: TGTGCCAGCCCTCACCTCACTAGCGGGAGTTGCGAGCAGTACTTC.

The chain uses TRBV5-6 and TRBJ1-1; TRBD1 aligns across 10 bases. The CDR3 loop spans 15 amino acids. From germline, CDR1 is SGHDT and CDR2 YYEEEE. V shed 4 bases and J 4 bases; nucleotides not matched to a gene: 7. DNA of the CDR3: TGTGCCAGCAGCCTGGACGGGACAGGGGCCACTGAAGCTTTCTTT. This encodes CASSLDGTGATEAFF.

The chain employs TRBV5-1 and TRBJ2-3; 10 bases match TRBD2. J was trimmed by 4 bases and V by 0 bases; bases with no gene match: 8. This CDR3 is 17 amino acids long. In germline, CDR1 is SGHRS, CDR2 YFSETQ. CDR3 amino acids: CASSLGRAGGPSDTQYF. As DNA, the CDR3 is TGCGCCAGCAGCTTGGGAAGAGCGGGAGGGCCCTCAGATACGCAGTATTTT.

The chain combines TRBV19 with TRBJ2-5; 8 nucleotides line up with TRBD2. This CDR3 has 14 amino acids. J was trimmed by 5 bases and V by 3 bases; bases with no gene match: 5. The germline gives CDR1 LNHDA, CDR2 SQIVND (reference sequence). The CDR3 here is CASSMAGGSETQYF. The CDR3 region has the DNA TGTGCCAGTAGTATGGCGGGAGGAAGTGAGACCCAGTACTTC.

The J gene is TRBJ1-4, the V gene TRBV5-5, with a possible D match to TRBD1 (5 bases). The CDR3 is made up of 17 amino acids. V lost 4 bases to trimming and J lost 9 bases, with 25 bases between them. CDR1 is SGHKS, CDR2 YYEKEE, per germline (reference sequence). The CDR3, as DNA: TGTGCCAGCAGCCTACCGGGACGGGGAGGAGAGTCGAAAAAACTGTTTTTT. Amino acid sequence: CASSLPGRGGESKKLFF. Using reference TRBV5-5 and TRBJ1-4 for the parts outside the CDR3, the full variable domain is DAGVTQSPTHLIKTRGQQVTLRCSPISGHKSVSWYQQVLGQGPQFIFQYYEKEERGRGNFPDRFSARQFPNYSSELNVNALLLGDSALYLCASSLPGRGGESKKLFFGSGTQLSVL.

This sequence joins TRBV19 and TRBJ1-6, with 8 bases that match TRBD1. Trimming at V came to 6 bases and at J to 5 bases, leaving 3 bases not matched to a gene. Germline loops: CDR1 LNHDA, CDR2 SQIVND (reference sequence). The CDR3 length is 14 residues. The CDR3 DNA is TGTGCCAGTAGCCAGGGGGCCGATAATTCACCCCTCCACTTT. Encoded protein: CASSQGADNSPLHF.

This clone was seen only once. The CDR3 spells CAWSFQYEQFF. The CDR3 DNA follows: TGTGCCTGGAGTTTTCAGTATGAGCAGTTCTTC. The chain has TRBV30 and TRBJ2-1; D is uncertain. The CDR3 is made up of 11 amino acids. V was shortened by 2 bases and J by 8 bases, with 7 bases between the two germline ends. Looked up from germline, CDR1 is GTSNPN and CDR2 is SVGIG (reference sequence).

In regard to this clone: Distinct nucleotide sequences in the sample also encode this CDR3. The rearrangement uses TRBV18 and TRBJ1-1, with 9 bases fitting TRBD1. Trimming at V came to 2 bases and at J to 1 base, leaving 2 bases not matched to a gene. Germline CDR1 KGHSH, CDR2 LQKENI. The length of the CDR3 is 15 residues. CDR3 residues: CASSPGQGRNTEAFF. The CDR3 coding sequence is TGTGCCAGCTCACCAGGACAGGGGAGGAACACTGAAGCTTTCTTT.

This clone was counted only a few times. The chain joins TRBV6-1 to TRBJ1-1; 9 positions match TRBD1. There are 14 residues in the CDR3. The J segment lost 6 bases and the V segment lost 8 bases, leaving 10 bases of the junction unmatched. The germline V gene has CDR1 MNHNS and CDR2 SASEGT. As DNA, the CDR3 is TGTGCCAGCCTAAACAGGGGGCTCGTCCCTGAAGCTTTCTTT. As protein: CASLNRGLVPEAFF.